This T cell receptor beta chain was identified during a study of vaccination effects on CD4 cells after COVID-19. The table came from immunoSEQ multiplex PCR; TCRdb's copy has only in-frame clones and leaves some out. The table lists tens of thousands of clones, roughly three quarters of them singletons. At the end of about ten days of culture, CD4+ T cells were isolated. CDR1 is MNHEY, CDR2 SVGAGI, per germline. V shed 6 bases and J 1 base; nucleotides not matched to a gene: 1. The CDR3 loop spans 14 amino acids. As for this clone: Its target is not known.

This sequence originates from a human donor who received a COVID-19 vaccine. This specimen consisted of CD4+ T cells from PBMCs cultured without peptide, obtained before COVID-19 vaccination. The J gene is TRBJ2-5, the V gene TRBV6-5; 11 nucleotides match TRBD2. CDR3 nucleotides: TGTGCCAGCAGCCTAGCGGGGGGCCAAGAGACCCAGTACTTC. It yields the protein CASSLAGGQETQYF.